This T cell receptor beta chain was profiled in a study of blood T cell repertoires in COVID-19. Overall study context: The origin of the acute and convalescent COVID-19 samples was the United States, Italy and Spain.

Authors' data handling: Nucleated cell number was recorded as an estimate derived from reference gene primer amplification. Method: immunoSEQ multiplex PCR; TCRdb's copy keeps in-frame clones and lacks some. V and J calls and clone size come straight from that table; D and trimming were deduced from the DNA. The sample records 40,000 or so clones, about 81% being singletons. The V and J ends lost 5 bases and 0 bases, in that order; junction bases with no gene match: 6. Germline V gives CDR1 SEHNR, CDR2 FQNEAQ (reference sequence). This CDR3 is 15 amino acids long. This sequence joins TRBV7-9 and TRBJ2-5, with 7 bases fitting TRBD2. The sample taken for sequencing was peripheral blood. This receptor was obtained from a man in his forties or fifties with active or convalescent COVID-19. This chain's CDR3 is CASSRLLADQETQYF. The CDR3 nucleotides are TGTGCCAGCAGCAGGCTGCTAGCGGACCAAGAGACCCAGTACTTC.